These 3 T cell receptor beta chains share one sample of origin, sequenced in a study of cytomegalovirus exposure and HLA in healthy donors. This PCR relied on a set of 60 Vbeta primers and 13 Jbeta primers. Sequenced by immunoSEQ multiplex PCR; TCRdb stores in-frame clones only, minus some. The repertoire table contains around 100,000 clones. The sample consisted of PBMCs. These receptors originate from a man aged 40-49 years in good health and CMV-seropositive.

The CDR3 region is CASSYPGQGAYNEQFF. The CDR3 DNA follows: TGTGCCAGCAGTTACCCCGGACAGGGGGCATACAATGAGCAGTTCTTC. V gene TRBV6-5 combines with J gene TRBJ2-1, with 11 bases identical to TRBD1. The germline V gene has CDR1 MNHEY and CDR2 SVGAGI. The CDR3 contains 16 residues. Unmatched junction bases numbered 4, after V lost 2 bases and J lost 4 bases.

V is TRBV28 and J is TRBJ2-7; D might be TRBD1 (5 bases). The germline V gene has CDR1 MDHEN and CDR2 SYDVKM. CDR3 length: 16 amino acids. The ends were cut back, 6 bases at V and 0 bases at J, with 18 bases in the middle. CDR3 sequence (DNA): TGTGCCAGCAGCCGAAGGACAAAGGGTTTCTCCTACGAGCAGTACTTC. Protein product: CASSRRTKGFSYEQYF.

This chain connects TRBV19 to TRBJ1-2; the D gene is possibly TRBD1 (6 bases). The germline V gene has CDR1 LNHDA and CDR2 SQIVND (reference sequence). V lost 5 bases and J lost 8, with 15 bases in between. This CDR3 is built from 13 residues. The DNA for the CDR3 is TGTGCCAGTAGTGTACCGACAGGTAGAGGCTACACCTTC. Protein sequence: CASSVPTGRGYTF. The variable domain in full, completed from reference TRBV19 and TRBJ1-2, reads DGGITQSPKYLFRKEGQNVTLSCEQNLNHDAMYWYRQDPGQGLRLIYYSQIVNDFQKGDIAEGYSVSREKKESFPLTVTSAQKNPTAFYLCASSVPTGRGYTFGSGTRLTVV.